The rows below give T cell receptor beta chains drawn from one sample of a study of blood T cell repertoires in COVID-19. TCRdb keeps only in-frame clones here, not all; method: immunoSEQ multiplex PCR. Among fewer than 300,000 clones listed, 65% to 90% were seen once. Sample: peripheral blood. These receptor sequences come from a human donor in a cohort sampled during active COVID-19. CDR3s leave out the opening cysteine and the closing phenylalanine or tryptophan.

v_gene	CDR3aa
TRBV2	ASSDWRTFRDYEQY
TRBV7-9	ASSGQGYNSPLH
TRBV5-1	ASTQTSSNTGELF
TRBV6-4	ASSDSTRAYQPQH
TRBV2	ASRDSRLATNEKLF
TRBV6-2/TRBV6-3	ASSSTGGLSYEQY
TRBV11-3	ASSLFSTGELF
TRBV18	ASSPNTETQY
TRBV11-2	ASSLGASRPH
TRBV6-5	ASSYSSGGDYGYT
TRBV4-1	ASSYAATNNEQF
TRBV11-3	ASSFSSEHEQY
TRBV18	ASSPPNSRTGSTDTQY
TRBV28	ASSSSISGNTIY
TRBV15	ATSSFSGSLFDEQF
TRBV7-2	ASSFGEQETQY
TRBV15	ATSRETGSTYYQPQH
TRBV28	ASSLDPGLASDEQF
TRBV6-5	ASSPGETQY
TRBV19	ASSIEGGGEAF
TRBV11-3	ASSRQGPYNEQF
TRBV19	ASSKTSGRARGGELF
TRBV12-5	ASGPTGPEEKLF
TRBV11-2	ASSPHIDQPQH
TRBV6-5	ASSSGGNQPQH
TRBV5-1	ASSPSGGSYNEQF
TRBV24-1	ATSDSSMSSGANVLT
TRBV7-3	ASSLWGEPYNEQF
TRBV19	ASRGVTEAF
TRBV4-3	ASSLDGTSGSHNTIY
TRBV7-9	ASSFAGTHDRNEQY
TRBV19	ASSRDRVAYEQY
TRBV7-9	ASSLISYEQF
TRBV5-1	ASSSLYEQY
TRBV5-4	ASSLGTGADGELF
TRBV9	ASSSGQGLNSPLH
TRBV4-1	ASSQFGLKDEQY
TRBV4-2	ASSHGTGLSEAF
TRBV5-1	ASSTQGQQETQY
TRBV5-1	ASKTRDEQF
TRBV19	ASSITGTGVHEQY
TRBV19	ASSTQSGTVSYEQY
TRBV11-3	ASSLTITAEAF
TRBV27	ASTFNRAYGYT
TRBV11-2	ASSLGSSGSGTGELF
TRBV5-1	ASSLAIGHKNTEAF
TRBV4-3	ASSQDVTDYGYT
TRBV29-1	SVGTGSSYGYT
TRBV4-1	ASRLDTGELF
TRBV11-2	ASARRAGRQPPDTQY
TRBV5-1	ASSWGRGPGTDTQY
TRBV4-2	ASSQHRGRGEKLF
TRBV2	ASSAQGATGNTIY
TRBV28	ASRGQNEGGGYEQY